Shown below are 29 T cell receptor beta chains from a single sample sequenced in a study of CD8 T cells in ankylosing spondylitis. The antigens for these receptors are not known. General study results and limits: Seven or eight highly homologous variants made up a TCR beta motif, and this motif appeared characteristic of ankylosing spondylitis blood.

TCRdb re-analysed the 5' RACE reads in MiXCR, keeping a single row per CDR3 protein. The top ten hold about 17% of the sample, which has about 420,000 distinct CDR3 sequences, approximately 20% seen once. The sample comprised blood, either unsorted or a sorted T cell fraction (not recorded which). The receptors here all came from a male donor with ankylosing spondylitis.

A few counts support this clonotype. This chain joins TRBV29-1 and TRBJ2-5; 9 nucleotides agree with TRBD1. The J segment lost 5 bases and the V segment lost 7 bases, leaving 11 bases of the junction unmatched. The CDR3 totals 14 residues. Germline V gene data show CDR1 as SQVTM and CDR2 as ANQGSEA. CDR3 protein: CSAQRGTGLETQYF. In DNA, the CDR3 is TGCAGCGCCCAGAGAGGGACAGGGTTGGAGACCCAGTACTTC.

Only a few counts were recorded for this clonotype. The chain combines TRBV20-1 with TRBJ1-1; D perhaps matches TRBD1 (6 bases). This CDR3 comprises 14 residues. Trimming left V 0 bases short and J 1 base short, with 9 bases between. In germline, CDR1 is DFQATT, CDR2 SNEGSKA (reference sequence). The CDR3: CSARDGTTNTEAFF. The CDR3 DNA reads as TGCAGTGCTAGAGATGGGACAACGAACACTGAAGCTTTCTTT.

The V and J genes are TRBV5-1 and TRBJ1-4; D gene uncertain. V gave up 2 bases and J gave up 5 bases, with 10 bases separating them. Germline CDR1 is SGHRS and CDR2 is YFSETQ. The CDR3 runs 14 residues. CDR3 sequence reads: CASSLIDGNEKLFF. The CDR3 DNA sequence: TGCGCCAGCAGCTTAATCGACGGGAATGAAAAACTGTTTTTT.

This clonotype has a handful of counts. This chain uses TRBV2 with TRBJ2-2; D not resolved. Germline V gene data show CDR1 as SNHLY and CDR2 as FYNNEI. Deletions cut 3 bases from V and 4 bases from J, with 15 bases between. CDR3 length: 16 amino acids. Here the CDR3 DNA reads TGTGCCAGCAGTGATAATTGGCAGCCGGGCACCGGGGAGCTGTTTTTT. This sequence encodes CASSDNWQPGTGELFF.

There are a few counts of this clonotype. V and J are TRBV28 and TRBJ2-5; 7 bases map to TRBD1. This CDR3 has 16 residues. Germline CDR1 MDHEN, CDR2 SYDVKM. Trimming at V came to 1 base and at J to 5 bases, leaving 10 bases not matched to a gene. For the CDR3, the DNA is TGTGCCAGCAGTTTATTGTCAGGGGGATATTTGGAGACCCAGTACTTC. It encodes CASSLLSGGYLETQYF.

The rearrangement uses TRBV11-2 and TRBJ2-1; TRBD2 matches 11 bases. CDR1 is SGHAT and CDR2 is FQNNGV in the germline V gene. Trimming removed 4 bases from V and 8 bases from J; junction bases left unmatched: 7. This CDR3 contains 15 residues. CDR3 in amino acids: CASSYSGRANDEQFF. CDR3 DNA sequence: TGTGCCAGCAGCTATAGCGGGAGGGCCAACGATGAGCAGTTCTTC. Together with reference TRBV11-2 and TRBJ2-1, the CDR3 gives the full variable domain: EAGVAQSPRYKIIEKRQSVAFWCNPISGHATLYWYQQILGQGPKLLIQFQNNGVVDDSQLPKDRFSAERLKGVDSTLKIQPAKLEDSAVYLCASSYSGRANDEQFFGPGTRLTVL.

The genes are TRBV2 and TRBJ2-1; D is unresolved. Germline CDR1 reads SNHLY; CDR2 reads FYNNEI. V was shortened by 4 bases and J by 3 bases, with 4 bases between the two germline ends. The CDR3 covers 12 residues. The CDR3: CASSGGYNEQFF. CDR3 DNA sequence: TGTGCCAGCAGTGGGGGCTACAATGAGCAGTTCTTC.

The sample holds a few counts of this clonotype. This chain joins TRBV3-1 and TRBJ1-2; TRBD1 agrees at 9 bases. V shed 4 bases, J shed 6 bases, and the junction held 9 bases outside the gene matches. The germline V gene encodes CDR1 LGHDT and CDR2 YNNKEL (reference sequence). The CDR3 loop spans 15 amino acids. CDR3: CASSRWDREGNGYTF. CDR3 nucleotides: TGTGCCAGCAGCCGATGGGACAGGGAAGGTAATGGCTACACCTTC.

The V gene is TRBV4-3, the J gene TRBJ2-1, with TRBD2 matching 8 bases. This CDR3 region has 15 residues. J gave up 7 bases and V 1 base, and 6 bases lay outside the gene matches. Germline loops: CDR1 LGHNA, CDR2 YSLEER. CDR3 DNA sequence: TGCGCCAGCAGCCAAGGTGGGACTAGAGGAAATGAGCAGTTCTTC. It codes for CASSQGGTRGNEQFF.

This clonotype was counted only a few times. This chain uses TRBV4-2 with TRBJ1-3; tentatively, D is TRBD1 (6 bases). Germline assignment: CDR1 LGHNA and CDR2 YNFKEQ. The CDR3 has 17 amino acids. The V end was cut by 4 bases, the J end by 5 bases, with 21 bases between. CDR3 DNA: TGTGCCAGCAGCCCTCAGACGGGGGGCGAGAGCCGAAACACCATATATTTT. Residues: CASSPQTGGESRNTIYF.

The rearrangement uses TRBV7-9 and TRBJ1-2; D gene ambiguous. The CDR3 has 15 amino acids. V was cut by 5 bases and J by 4 bases, with 17 bases left in between. In germline, CDR1 is SEHNR, CDR2 FQNEAQ (reference sequence). The CDR3 nucleotides are TGTGCCAGCAGCCGCATCGAACTACCCCCCTATGGCTACACCTTC. This encodes CASSRIELPPYGYTF.

This clonotype was recorded a few times. The rearrangement uses TRBV15 and TRBJ2-1; TRBD2 matches at 8 bases. The CDR3 runs 18 residues. Germline V CDR1 and CDR2: LNHNV, YYDKDF (reference sequence). V lost 0 bases to trimming and J lost 4 bases; unmatched junction nucleotides: 11. The DNA of the CDR3 is TGTGCCACCAGCAGAGACCCTCGGGCGGGAGGACCATACAATGAGCAGTTCTTC. Amino acid sequence: CATSRDPRAGGPYNEQFF.

The chain carries TRBV3-1 and TRBJ1-1; TRBD1 is a possible D gene (6 bases). Germline V lookup: CDR1 LGHDT, CDR2 YNNKEL (reference sequence). This CDR3 region has 16 residues. Between the trimmed V and J ends, which lost 9 bases and 5 bases, there was a span of 25 bases. The chain's CDR3 is CASRGIGLRTGTEAFF. The CDR3 nucleotides are TGTGCCAGTAGGGGTATCGGGCTCAGAACAGGGACTGAAGCTTTCTTT.

This clonotype was found a few times. The rearrangement joins TRBV12-3 or TRBV12-4 to TRBJ2-2; D uncertain. This CDR3 region has 14 residues. Trimming removed 6 bases from V and 3 bases from J, with 11 bases in between. The CDR3 DNA is TGTGCCAGCAGGATTACAGTCGACACCGGGGAGCTGTTTTTT. Amino acid sequence: CASRITVDTGELFF.

This clonotype appeared a few times. J is TRBJ2-3 and V is TRBV5-1, with TRBD2 matching 11 bases. CDR1 SGHRS and CDR2 YFSETQ come from the germline V gene. V was clipped by 7 bases and J by 3 bases; unmatched bases: 10. This CDR3 has 16 amino acids. Written as DNA, the CDR3 is TGCGCCAGCCGCGAAGGGACTAGCGGAGCGACAGATACGCAGTATTTT. It is translated as CASREGTSGATDTQYF.

V gene TRBV20-1 combines with J gene TRBJ1-5, with 8 positions matching TRBD1. The CDR3 spans 14 residues. Trimming cost V 6 bases and J 7 bases; bases outside gene matches: 11. Germline CDR1 reads DFQATT; CDR2 reads SNEGSKA (reference sequence). This CDR3 reads CSATPTGGSQPQHF. In DNA, the CDR3 is TGCAGTGCAACGCCAACAGGGGGTAGCCAGCCCCAGCATTTT.

The chain uses TRBV19 and TRBJ2-5; a weak D match, TRBD1 (6 bases). This CDR3 has 13 residues. The V end was cut by 3 bases, the J end by 2 bases, with 7 bases between. Germline lookup yields CDR1 LNHDA and CDR2 SQIVND (reference sequence). The CDR3: CASSMGAQETQYF. The DNA for the CDR3 is TGTGCCAGTAGTATGGGGGCTCAAGAGACCCAGTACTTC.

The genes are TRBV11-2 and TRBJ2-3, with D perhaps matching TRBD2 (6 bases). The CDR3 contains 18 residues. Germline V gene data show CDR1 as SGHAT and CDR2 as FQNNGV. V lost 4 bases and J 3 bases, leaving 23 bases between the germline ends. In nucleotides, the CDR3 is TGTGCCAGCAGCTACTATCGGCCGGGTGGGAGGTATACAGATACGCAGTATTTT. It is translated as CASSYYRPGGRYTDTQYF.

This chain uses TRBV24-1 with TRBJ1-1; D uncertain. This CDR3 is 14 amino acids long. Trimming pared 3 bases from V and 1 base from J, leaving 8 bases between. Germline loops: CDR1 KGHDR, CDR2 SFDVKD. The CDR3 DNA is TGTGCCACCAGTGATACGATCCAGAACACTGAAGCTTTCTTT. Its translation: CATSDTIQNTEAFF.

This sequence joins TRBV4-1 and TRBJ1-3, with D possibly TRBD1 on 5 matching bases. Deletions cut 0 bases from V and 0 bases from J, with 12 bases between. This CDR3 comprises 17 residues. Looked up from germline, CDR1 is MGHRA and CDR2 is YSYEKL. CDR3 sequence reads: CASSQEGTPSSGNTIYF. CDR3 DNA sequence: TGCGCCAGCAGCCAAGAAGGGACGCCGAGCTCTGGAAACACCATATATTTT.

In its sample, this clonotype was seen a few times. J is TRBJ1-1 and V is TRBV12-3 or TRBV12-4; 10 nucleotides agree with TRBD1. The V segment lost 5 bases and the J segment 10 bases; nucleotides outside the gene matches: 13. This CDR3 spans 15 amino acids. CDR3 bases: TGTGCCAGCAGTCTCCCCGGGACAGGGGACTTAGGAGCTTTCTTT. Protein product: CASSLPGTGDLGAFF.

The V call is TRBV25-1, the J call TRBJ2-3; 8 bases map to TRBD2. Germline-derived CDR1 and CDR2 are MGHDK and SYGVNS. The ends lost 6 bases at V and 6 bases at J; junction bases unmatched: 5. The CDR3 runs 13 residues. The DNA of the CDR3 is TGTGCCAGCAGGACAGCGGGAGCGGATACGCAGTATTTT. Amino acid sequence: CASRTAGADTQYF.

The table lists this clonotype with a few counts. V usage is TRBV6-1 and J usage is TRBJ1-5; D uncertain. This CDR3 has 13 residues. The germline V gene encodes CDR1 MNHNS and CDR2 SASEGT. Trimming shortened V by 6 bases and J by 8 bases, and 14 bases separated the two germline ends. CDR3 protein: CASRRTQMEPQHF. In nucleotides, the CDR3 is TGTGCCAGCAGGAGGACTCAGATGGAGCCCCAGCATTTT.

The rearrangement uses TRBV20-1 and TRBJ2-5, with D perhaps assigned TRBD1 or TRBD2 (5 bases each). CDR3 length equals 13 residues. CDR1 and CDR2 (germline): DFQATT, SNEGSKA (reference sequence). V lost 6 bases, J lost 0 bases, and 11 bases lay in between. The DNA for the CDR3 is TGCAGTGCCCCGGGACGGGACCAAGAGACCCAGTACTTC. Translation: CSAPGRDQETQYF.

The CDR3 is CASSSWVYQETQYF. Here the CDR3 DNA reads TGTGCCAGCAGCTCTTGGGTGTACCAAGAGACCCAGTACTTC. The chain combines TRBV11-2 with TRBJ2-5; no clear D. CDR3 length equals 14 residues. Germline V gives CDR1 SGHAT, CDR2 FQNNGV. The V end was cut by 4 bases, the J end by 0 bases, with 9 bases between.

This clonotype was detected only a few times. This chain joins TRBV6-1 and TRBJ1-5, with D possibly being TRBD1 (5 bases). Trimming pared 7 bases from V and 0 bases from J, leaving 10 bases between. Germline CDR1 MNHNS, CDR2 SASEGT. The CDR3 loop spans 14 amino acids. CDR3 amino acids: CASTGALSNQPQHF. DNA for the CDR3: TGTGCCAGCACCGGGGCCCTTAGCAATCAGCCCCAGCATTTT.

This clonotype was seen a handful of times. The chain recombines TRBV5-1 with TRBJ1-6; 11 bases agree with TRBD1. CDR1 SGHRS and CDR2 YFSETQ come from the germline V gene. The ends lost 9 bases at V and 9 bases at J; junction bases unmatched: 8. The CDR3 runs to 14 residues. The CDR3 DNA reads as TGCGCCACCCGGACAGGGGGCGATTTTTCACCCCTCCACTTT. Encoded protein: CATRTGGDFSPLHF.

The chain has TRBV28 and TRBJ1-2, with D possibly being TRBD1 (5 bases). Trimming removed 1 base from V and 2 bases from J, with 11 bases in between. This CDR3 is built from 15 residues. Germline loops: CDR1 MDHEN, CDR2 SYDVKM. The CDR3, as DNA: TGTGCCAGCAGTTTATTGGGGGGGATGAACTATGGCTACACCTTC. This gives the protein CASSLLGGMNYGYTF.

This chain connects TRBV29-1 to TRBJ1-4; maybe TRBD1 (5 bases). The CDR3 sequence is 14 residues long. The V end was cut by 6 bases, the J end by 0 bases, with 11 bases between. The germline V gene encodes CDR1 SQVTM and CDR2 ANQGSEA. The CDR3 protein is CSVLDSATNEKLFF. In nucleotides, the CDR3 is TGCAGCGTCCTCGACAGTGCAACTAATGAAAAACTGTTTTTT.